Here is one T cell receptor (beta chain) with its context. The antigen remains undetermined. Time point indicated: 2014-2015 season, 7 days after vaccination. Between roughly 35 and 110 mL of blood was drawn per time point. The sample belongs to a study of follicular helper T cells after annual influenza vaccination. Trimming stripped 8 bases from V and 1 base from J, with 15 bases between. This CDR3 is built from 15 residues. CDR1 is LNHDA and CDR2 is SQIVND in the germline V gene (reference sequence). Overall study findings and caveats: Only about 9-20% of analyzed cells yielded productive TCRB sequences.

This table comes from immunoSEQ multiplex PCR, and its TCRdb copy is limited to in-frame clones, with some not included. The table lists thousands of clones, roughly 80% of them singletons. This TCR was recovered from an adult who received the influenza vaccine. The sequencing used CXCR5+ CD38- circulating T follicular helper cells from blood, collected 7 days after influenza vaccination. As to subset: circulating Tfh, non-naive CD4+CXCR5+PD-1+ (ICOS+CD38+ or ICOS-CD38-). The gene calls are TRBV19 and TRBJ1-3; unclear D gene. CDR3 nucleotides: TGTGCCAGTCTCGACGGTACCTGGTCTGGAAACACCATATATTTT. Amino acid sequence: CASLDGTWSGNTIYF.